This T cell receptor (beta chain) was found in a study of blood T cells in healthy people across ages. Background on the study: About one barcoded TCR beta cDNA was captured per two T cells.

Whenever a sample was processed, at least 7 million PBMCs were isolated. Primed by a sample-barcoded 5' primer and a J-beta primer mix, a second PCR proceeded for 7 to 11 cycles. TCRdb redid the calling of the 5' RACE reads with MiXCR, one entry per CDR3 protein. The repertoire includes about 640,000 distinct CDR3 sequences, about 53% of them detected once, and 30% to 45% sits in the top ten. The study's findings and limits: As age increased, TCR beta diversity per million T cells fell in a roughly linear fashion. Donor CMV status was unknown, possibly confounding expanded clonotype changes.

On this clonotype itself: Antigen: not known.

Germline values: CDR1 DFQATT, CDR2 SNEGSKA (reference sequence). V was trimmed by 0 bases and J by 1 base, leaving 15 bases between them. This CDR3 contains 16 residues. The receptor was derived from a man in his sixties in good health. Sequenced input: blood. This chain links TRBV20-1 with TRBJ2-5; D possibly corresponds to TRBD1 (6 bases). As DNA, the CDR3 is TGCAGTGCTAGAGATGGGGGCAGTCCTCTCCAAGAGACCCAGTACTTC. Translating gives CSARDGGSPLQETQYF.